These 32 T cell receptor beta chains came from one sample sequenced in a study of blood T cell repertoires in COVID-19. Clones were sequenced by immunoSEQ multiplex PCR, and TCRdb holds only the in-frame ones, with some missing. The repertoire includes some 190,000 clones, approximately 80% of them detected once, and approximately 8% sits in the top ten. The sequencing sample was made of peripheral blood. The receptors were gathered from a woman of 80 years or more with COVID-19, enrolled during active disease.

This clone appeared many times. The chain uses TRBV5-6 and TRBJ2-7; 7 bases are a match to TRBD1. The length of the CDR3 is 16 residues. The V and J ends lost 5 bases and 0 bases, in that order; junction bases with no gene match: 11. Per the germline V gene, CDR1 is SGHDT and CDR2 is YYEEEE. The CDR3 DNA reads as TGTGCCAGCAGACTCCGGACAGGAATTAACTCCTACGAGCAGTACTTC. This sequence encodes CASRLRTGINSYEQYF.

The J gene is TRBJ2-2, the V gene TRBV18; the D gene is possibly TRBD2 (6 bases). Trimming removed 11 bases from V and 2 bases from J, with 12 bases in between. Germline values: CDR1 KGHSH, CDR2 LQKENI. CDR3 length equals 13 residues. The CDR3 sequence is CAAGTYNTGELFF. The CDR3, as DNA: TGTGCCGCGGGGACTTATAACACCGGGGAGCTGTTTTTT.

In this sample, this clone turned up once. J is TRBJ2-1 and V is TRBV5-1; D is uncertain. Germline-derived CDR1 and CDR2 are SGHRS and YFSETQ. This CDR3 comprises 13 residues. Trimming took off 4 bases at V and 7 bases at J, with 12 bases between the two ends. The CDR3 spells CASSPSRVNEQFF. The CDR3 DNA is TGCGCCAGCAGCCCGTCGCGTGTAAATGAGCAGTTCTTC.

The DNA for the CDR3 is TGTGCCAGCAGCTTAAGGATCGGGGATGAGGCAGATACGCAGTATTTT. Residues: CASSLRIGDEADTQYF. V usage is TRBV11-2 and J usage is TRBJ2-3; D might be TRBD2 (5 bases). V was trimmed by 2 bases and J by 4 bases, leaving 16 bases between them. Germline V CDR1 and CDR2: SGHAT, FQNNGV. This CDR3 has 16 residues.

J is TRBJ2-7 and V is TRBV6-6, with 10 bases aligning to TRBD1. Trimming cost V 6 bases and J 3 bases; bases outside gene matches: 2. The CDR3 is 13 residues long. Germline-derived CDR1 and CDR2 are MNHNY and SVGAGI (reference sequence). DNA of the CDR3: TGTGCCAGCAGCCGGGACAGGGGCTACGAGCAGTACTTC. Amino acid sequence: CASSRDRGYEQYF.

This chain uses TRBV3-1 (or the pseudogene TRBV3-2) with TRBJ1-5; no clear D. Trimming took 2 bases from V and 6 from J, leaving 8 bases between them. CDR1 and CDR2 from the germline V gene are LGHDT and YNNKEL (reference sequence). The CDR3 has 13 amino acids. CDR3 DNA: TGTGCCAGCAGCCAAATGGGGAGTCAGCCCCAGCATTTT. Amino acids: CASSQMGSQPQHF.

The chain employs TRBV6-5 and TRBJ1-1; 7 nucleotides agree with TRBD1. Trimming cost V 0 bases and J 3 bases; bases outside gene matches: 1. Germline assignment: CDR1 MNHEY and CDR2 SVGAGI. The CDR3 covers 14 residues. CDR3 coding DNA: TGTGCCAGCAGTTACTCCAGGGGGGACACTGAAGCTTTCTTT. Translated, it gives CASSYSRGDTEAFF.

This sequence joins TRBV5-6 and TRBJ2-1; 14 bases map to TRBD2. The CDR3 loop spans 16 amino acids. Trimming at V came to 4 bases and at J to 4 bases, leaving 4 bases not matched to a gene. Germline-derived CDR1 and CDR2 are SGHDT and YYEEEE. This CDR3 is CASSRTSGGLYNEQFF. The DNA for the CDR3 is TGTGCCAGCAGCCGGACTAGCGGGGGGTTATACAATGAGCAGTTCTTC.

The V and J genes are TRBV3-1 (or the pseudogene TRBV3-2) and TRBJ1-1; a possible D gene is TRBD1 (6 bases). The germline CDR1 and CDR2 sequences are LGHDT and YNNKEL (reference sequence). V lost 3 bases, J lost 2 bases, and 10 bases lay in between. This CDR3 is built from 14 residues. The CDR3 nucleotides are TGTGCCAGCAGCCAGCCACAGGGTAACACTGAAGCTTTCTTT. Amino acid sequence: CASSQPQGNTEAFF.

The rearrangement uses TRBV3-1 (or the pseudogene TRBV3-2) and TRBJ1-5, with D perhaps matching TRBD1 (5 bases). The CDR3 is made up of 13 amino acids. Germline V lookup: CDR1 LGHDT, CDR2 YNNKEL (reference sequence). V lost 7 bases and J lost 3, with 10 bases in between. The CDR3 DNA sequence: TGTGCCAGCACCCAGGGCTTCAATCAGCCCCAGCATTTT. Translated: CASTQGFNQPQHF.

This clone appeared once. The CDR3, as DNA: TGCAGCGCGGTCGGTTGGGGGGGAGGACATGGCTACACCTTC. Translating it yields CSAVGWGGGHGYTF. This chain joins TRBV29-1 and TRBJ1-2; a weak D match, TRBD1 (5 bases). There are 14 residues in the CDR3. V was shortened by 7 bases and J by 6 bases, with 21 bases between the two germline ends. Germline CDR1 is SQVTM and CDR2 is ANQGSEA.

The V gene is TRBV6-5, the J gene TRBJ1-5; a possible D gene is TRBD1 (6 bases). Germline-derived CDR1 and CDR2 are MNHEY and SVGAGI. Trimming shortened V by 6 bases and J by 0 bases, and 12 bases separated the two germline ends. The CDR3 contains 15 residues. The CDR3 DNA follows: TGTGCCAGCAGACTAACAGGGTATAGCAATCAGCCCCAGCATTTT. Its protein is CASRLTGYSNQPQHF.

V is TRBV7-3 and J is TRBJ2-2; TRBD1 agrees at 10 bases. This CDR3 comprises 15 residues. Germline CDR1 is SGHTA and CDR2 is FQGTGA. Unmatched junction bases numbered 0, after V lost 5 bases and J lost 0 bases. Written as DNA, the CDR3 is TGTGCCAGCAGCGGGACAGGGGCGAACACCGGGGAGCTGTTTTTT. This encodes CASSGTGANTGELFF.

The rearrangement uses TRBV5-1 and TRBJ2-1, with D possibly TRBD2 on 5 matching bases. Trimming removed 2 bases at V and 2 bases at J, with 5 bases between. The CDR3 has 13 residues. The germline CDR1 and CDR2 sequences are SGHRS and YFSETQ. The CDR3 here is CASSLLAYNEQFF. CDR3 sequence (DNA): TGCGCCAGCAGCTTACTAGCCTACAATGAGCAGTTCTTC.

The V call is TRBV28, the J call TRBJ2-7; D is unclear. Germline V gives CDR1 MDHEN, CDR2 SYDVKM. CDR3 size: 12 residues. Trimming pared 11 bases from V and 2 bases from J, leaving 13 bases between. CDR3 DNA sequence: TGTGCCGTCTACTCTTCCACCTACGAGCAGTACTTC. Residues: CAVYSSTYEQYF.

This chain joins TRBV5-1 and TRBJ2-5; D is possibly TRBD1 (6 bases). The CDR3 spans 15 residues. V shed 1 base and J shed 4 bases, with 14 bases lying between them. CDR1 SGHRS and CDR2 YFSETQ come from the germline V gene. The CDR3 nucleotides are TGCGCCAGCAGCTTGCTGGGGGCCCCGGGAGAGACCCAGTACTTC. It yields the protein CASSLLGAPGETQYF. Drawing the rest from reference TRBV5-1 and TRBJ2-5, the complete variable domain is KAGVTQTPRYLIKTRGQQVTLSCSPISGHRSVSWYQQTPGQGLQFLFEYFSETQRNKGNFPGRFSGRQFSNSRSEMNVSTLELGDSALYLCASSLLGAPGETQYFGPGTRLLVL.

The rearrangement joins TRBV21-1 to TRBJ2-7; the table gives TRBD2 as D, unverified against the DNA. TRBV21-1 is termed a pseudogene. This CDR3 contains 15 residues. CDR3 in amino acids: CASSRRTSGFPPHIF. CDR3 DNA: TGTGCCAGCAGCAGAAGGACTAGCGGGTTCCCCCCACACATCTTC.

The chain is built from TRBV2 and TRBJ2-5, with 10 bases fitting TRBD1. The V and J ends lost 6 bases and 2 bases, in that order; junction bases with no gene match: 9. Germline V lookup: CDR1 SNHLY, CDR2 FYNNEI. This CDR3 is built from 16 residues. This CDR3 is CASSPPDRGFQETQYF. The CDR3 coding sequence is TGTGCCAGCAGCCCACCGGACAGGGGGTTTCAAGAGACCCAGTACTTC.

The rearrangement links TRBV5-1 to TRBJ2-5, with TRBD2 matching 14 bases. Losses at the gene ends were 4 bases for V and 2 bases for J; bases not matched to a gene: 7. Germline V lookup: CDR1 SGHRS, CDR2 YFSETQ. The CDR3 runs 17 residues. CDR3 amino acids: CASSIGLAGGGQETQYF. For the CDR3, the DNA is TGCGCCAGCAGCATCGGACTAGCGGGGGGTGGGCAAGAGACCCAGTACTTC. The variable domain in full, completed from reference TRBV5-1 and TRBJ2-5, reads KAGVTQTPRYLIKTRGQQVTLSCSPISGHRSVSWYQQTPGQGLQFLFEYFSETQRNKGNFPGRFSGRQFSNSRSEMNVSTLELGDSALYLCASSIGLAGGGQETQYFGPGTRLLVL.

The J gene is TRBJ1-1, the V gene TRBV2; TRBD1 matches at 7 bases. This CDR3 comprises 10 residues. The V gene's germline CDR1 is SNHLY and CDR2 FYNNEI. The V gene end was trimmed by 6 bases and the J gene end by 10 bases; junction bases not matched to a gene: 2. The CDR3 region is CASRAGGAFF. The DNA for the CDR3 is TGTGCCAGCAGGGCAGGGGGAGCTTTCTTT.

CDR3 sequence reads: CAAGRGNTIYF. CDR3 DNA: TGTGCCGCAGGAAGGGGAAACACCATATATTTT. The chain couples TRBV6-5 to TRBJ1-3; no firm D call. CDR1 is MNHEY and CDR2 is SVGAGI in the germline V gene. V shed 11 bases and J shed 4 bases, with 9 bases lying between them. This CDR3 spans 11 amino acids.

V gene TRBV11-2 combines with J gene TRBJ2-1, with D unclear. From germline, CDR1 is SGHAT and CDR2 FQNNGV. The CDR3 has 16 amino acids. V was pared by 0 bases and J by 4 bases, with 13 bases between. CDR3 DNA sequence: TGTGCCAGCAGCTTAGATATGACAATCCCTTACAATGAGCAGTTCTTC. Its translation is CASSLDMTIPYNEQFF.

This clone appeared a few times. This rearrangement joins TRBV2 to TRBJ1-1; 10 bases line up with TRBD1. J lost 7 bases, V lost 7 bases, and 6 bases had no gene match. Germline assignment: CDR1 SNHLY and CDR2 FYNNEI. This CDR3 has 13 amino acids. This chain's CDR3 is CASTPTGGDEAFF. The CDR3 bases are TGTGCCAGCACGCCGACAGGGGGCGATGAAGCTTTCTTT.

CDR3: CASRLTGTDTQYF. The CDR3 bases are TGTGCCAGCAGGTTGACAGGCACAGATACGCAGTATTTT. The rearrangement joins TRBV6-5 to TRBJ2-3; D perhaps matches TRBD1 (5 bases). The germline V gene has CDR1 MNHEY and CDR2 SVGAGI. Trimming stripped 6 bases from V and 1 base from J, with 8 bases between. The CDR3 spans 13 residues.

This chain connects TRBV5-1 to TRBJ1-2, with TRBD1 matching over 8 bases. Germline assignment: CDR1 SGHRS and CDR2 YFSETQ. The CDR3 runs to 15 residues. Trimming removed 5 bases from V and 7 bases from J; junction bases left unmatched: 13. The CDR3 DNA follows: TGCGCCAGCAGACCTGACGCCGGGACAGGAGGTGGCTACACCTTC. It specifies CASRPDAGTGGGYTF.

The J gene is TRBJ1-5, the V gene TRBV9; TRBD1 aligns across 10 bases. With 3 bases clipped from V and 6 bases from J, the junction kept 3 bases outside the gene matches. The CDR3 covers 14 residues. Germline loops: CDR1 SGDLS, CDR2 YYNGEE. Written as DNA, the CDR3 is TGTGCCAGCAGCGCGGGACAGGGGAGTCAGCCCCAGCATTTT. Translated: CASSAGQGSQPQHF.

This clone has only one observation. J is TRBJ1-1 and V is TRBV7-8; D remains unclear. This CDR3 region has 13 residues. V gave up 5 bases and J gave up 1 base, with 8 bases separating them. Germline V gives CDR1 SGHVS, CDR2 FQNEAQ. The CDR3 loop is CASSRAGNTEAFF. The CDR3 bases are TGTGCCAGCAGCCGGGCGGGGAACACTGAAGCTTTCTTT.

The V call is TRBV21-1, the J call TRBJ2-6; the listed D gene, TRBD2, was not tested against the DNA. TRBV21-1 corresponds to a pseudogene. The CDR3 is 14 amino acids. The CDR3 spells CAKIGFSGANVLTF. CDR3 in DNA: TGTGCCAAAATCGGGTTCTCTGGGGCCAACGTCCTGACTTTC.

The gene calls are TRBV11-3 and TRBJ1-6, with 7 bases matching TRBD1. Per the germline V gene, CDR1 is SGHNT and CDR2 is YENEEA. V lost 5 bases and J lost 7; bases outside the gene matches: 8. The CDR3 is 15 residues long. The chain's CDR3 is CASSPGTAKNSPLHF. In DNA, the CDR3 is TGTGCCAGCAGCCCCGGGACAGCCAAGAATTCACCCCTCCACTTT.

This chain joins TRBV9 and TRBJ2-7; 10 positions match TRBD2. With 2 bases clipped from V and 7 bases from J, the junction kept 9 bases outside the gene matches. The CDR3 sequence is 15 residues long. Germline loops: CDR1 SGDLS, CDR2 YYNGEE. CDR3 protein: CASSVTTSGVGEQYF. CDR3 DNA sequence: TGTGCCAGCAGCGTGACCACTAGCGGGGTAGGGGAGCAGTACTTC.

This sequence joins TRBV19 and TRBJ1-2; tentative D call: TRBD1 (5 bases). V lost 8 bases, J lost 2 bases, and 12 bases lay in between. The germline V gene has CDR1 LNHDA and CDR2 SQIVND (reference sequence). The length of the CDR3 is 13 residues. Written as DNA, the CDR3 is TGTGCCAGTGGCCACAGGAGCAACTATGGCTACACCTTC. It specifies CASGHRSNYGYTF.

This rearrangement joins TRBV10-3 to TRBJ2-3; maybe TRBD2 (5 bases). The CDR3 length is 16 residues. Looked up from germline, CDR1 is ENHRY and CDR2 is SYGVKD. Trimming removed 0 bases from V and 4 bases from J, with 14 bases in between. CDR3 in amino acids: CAISESRRSDPDTQYF. CDR3 in DNA: TGTGCCATCAGTGAGTCAAGGAGGAGCGATCCAGATACGCAGTATTTT.